This T cell receptor beta chain was obtained from a study of blood T cell repertoires in COVID-19. Study background: Material from acute and convalescent COVID-19 was sourced from the United States, Italy and Spain.

Original processing notes: Amplification of reference gene primers provided the estimated nucleated cell counts. Assay used: immunoSEQ multiplex PCR; TCRdb lists only in-frame clones, some missing. V, J and clone size are taken as reported in that table, and D and trimming were inferred from the DNA itself. The repertoire consists of some 110,000 clones, with 80% to 95% occurring once and the leading ten covering about 2%. CDR3 length: 17 amino acids. Unmatched junction bases numbered 8, after V lost 0 bases and J lost 8 bases. Germline V lookup: CDR1 LGHDT, CDR2 YNNKEL (reference sequence). This receptor was taken from a man aged 45-65 years with COVID-19, enrolled during active disease. Sequencing input: peripheral blood. The V call is TRBV3-1 (or the pseudogene TRBV3-2), the J call TRBJ2-1; TRBD2 matches 12 bases. The CDR3 region is CASSQDLTSGSGHEQFF. CDR3 coding DNA: TGTGCCAGCAGCCAAGATCTGACTAGCGGGAGCGGGCATGAGCAGTTCTTC.